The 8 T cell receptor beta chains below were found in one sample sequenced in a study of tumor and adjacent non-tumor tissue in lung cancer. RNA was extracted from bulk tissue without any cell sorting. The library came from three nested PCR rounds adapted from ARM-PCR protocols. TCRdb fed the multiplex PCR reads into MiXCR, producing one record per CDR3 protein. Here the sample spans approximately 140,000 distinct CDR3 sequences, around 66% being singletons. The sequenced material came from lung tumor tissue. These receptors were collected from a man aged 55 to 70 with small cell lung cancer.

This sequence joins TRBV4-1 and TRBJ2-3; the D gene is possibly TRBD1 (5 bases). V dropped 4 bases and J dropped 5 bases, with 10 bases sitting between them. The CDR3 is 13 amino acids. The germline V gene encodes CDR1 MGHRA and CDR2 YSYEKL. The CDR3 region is CASSPPRVDTQYF. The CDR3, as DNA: TGCGCCAGCAGCCCCCCCAGGGTAGATACGCAGTATTTT.

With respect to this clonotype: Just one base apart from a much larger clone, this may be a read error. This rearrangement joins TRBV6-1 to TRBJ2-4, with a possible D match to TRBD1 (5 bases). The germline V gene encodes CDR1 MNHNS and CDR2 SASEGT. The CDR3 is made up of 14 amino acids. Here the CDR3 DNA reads TGTACCAGCAGTGAAGTGGGCAGGGTGGACATTCAGTACTTC. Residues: CTSSEVGRVDIQYF.

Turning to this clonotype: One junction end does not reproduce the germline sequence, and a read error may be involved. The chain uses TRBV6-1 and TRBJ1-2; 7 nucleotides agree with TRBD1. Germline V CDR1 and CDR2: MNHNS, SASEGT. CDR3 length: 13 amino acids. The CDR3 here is CARSVKGAGGYTF. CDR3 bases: TGTGCCAGGAGTGTAAAGGGGGCGGGTGGCTACACCTTC.

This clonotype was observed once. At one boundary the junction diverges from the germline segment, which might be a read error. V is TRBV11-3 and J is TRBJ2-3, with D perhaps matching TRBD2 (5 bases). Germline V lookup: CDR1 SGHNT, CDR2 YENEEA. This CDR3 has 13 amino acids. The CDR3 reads CAGSLEGSDTQYF. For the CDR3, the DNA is TGTGCCGGCAGCCTCGAGGGCTCAGATACGCAGTATTTT. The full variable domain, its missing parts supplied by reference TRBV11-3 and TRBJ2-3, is EAGVVQSPRYKIIEKKQPVAFWCNPISGHNTLYWYLQNLGQGPELLIRYENEEAVDDSQLPKDRFSAERLKGVDSTLKIQPAELGDSAVYLCAGSLEGSDTQYFGPGTRLTVL.

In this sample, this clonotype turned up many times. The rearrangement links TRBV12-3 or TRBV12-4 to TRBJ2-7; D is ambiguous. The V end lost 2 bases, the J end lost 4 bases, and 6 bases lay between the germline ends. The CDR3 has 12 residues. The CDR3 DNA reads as TGTGCCAGCAGTTTAAGGGTGTACGAGCAGTACTTC. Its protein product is CASSLRVYEQYF.

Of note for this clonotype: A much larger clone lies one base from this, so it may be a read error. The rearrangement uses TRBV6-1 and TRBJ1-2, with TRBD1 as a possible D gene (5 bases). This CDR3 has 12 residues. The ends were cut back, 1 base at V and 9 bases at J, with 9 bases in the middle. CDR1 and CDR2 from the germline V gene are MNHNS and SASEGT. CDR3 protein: CASSEVGVCYTF. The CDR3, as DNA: TGTGCCAGCAGTGAAGTGGGGGTCTGCTACACCTTC.

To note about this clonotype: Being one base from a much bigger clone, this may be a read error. The CDR3 is CNVAETGAMNTEAFF. The CDR3 DNA reads TGCAACGTCGCGGAGACAGGGGCTATGAACACTGAAGCTTTCTTT. The J gene is TRBJ1-1, the V gene TRBV29-1; 8 bases line up with TRBD1. This CDR3 spans 15 amino acids. The germline CDR1 and CDR2 sequences are SQVTM and ANQGSEA. The whole variable domain, remainder taken from reference TRBV29-1 and TRBJ1-1, is SAVISQKPSRDICQRGTSLTIQCQVDSQVTMMFWYRQQPGQSLTLIATANQGSEATYESGFVIDKFPISRPNLTFSTLTVSNMSPEDSSIYLCNVAETGAMNTEAFFGQGTRLTVV.

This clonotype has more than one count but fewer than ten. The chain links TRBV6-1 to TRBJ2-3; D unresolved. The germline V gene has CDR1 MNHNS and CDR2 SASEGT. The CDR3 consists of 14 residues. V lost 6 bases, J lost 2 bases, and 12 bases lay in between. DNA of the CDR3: TGTGCCAGCAGGCCGTCCTGGGTCACAGATACGCAGTATTTT. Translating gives CASRPSWVTDTQYF.